This T cell receptor beta chain was found in a study of blood T cell repertoires in COVID-19. Study details: Material from acute and convalescent COVID-19 was sourced from the United States, Italy and Spain.

Trimming removed 7 bases at V and 2 bases at J, with 11 bases between. From germline, CDR1 is MNHEY and CDR2 SMNVEV (reference sequence). The CDR3 loop spans 13 amino acids. TCRdb's table, derived via immunoSEQ multiplex PCR, lists solely in-frame clones and lacks some. The table lists about 480,000 clones, about nine tenths of them singletons. Individuals drawn from approximately 22 US areas were about 18 to 100 years old. The gene calls are TRBV27 and TRBJ1-2; D perhaps matches TRBD1 (5 bases). The material sequenced was PBMCs or T cells enriched from blood (not recorded which). The clonotype comes from a woman in her fifties or sixties who had recovered from COVID-19. The CDR3 loop reads CASTGASNYGYTF. The CDR3 nucleotides read TGTGCCAGCACTGGGGCCAGCAACTATGGCTACACCTTC.